This T cell receptor beta chain came from a study of T-cell memory formation after mild COVID-19. Study summary: TCR clusters mostly belonged to single donors.

The V gene's germline CDR1 is MNHEY and CDR2 SMNVEV (reference sequence). The CDR3 sequence is 13 residues long. Trimming stripped 6 bases from V and 3 bases from J, with 11 bases between. Broader study findings: Clones from the second wave (peaking day 37) had unconfirmed SARS-CoV-2 specificity. Mostly located in CM and EM were contracting CD4+ clones, with contracting CD8+ clones located in EMRA.

This clonotype came up a few times. Antigen unknown. cDNA libraries for TCR alpha and TCR beta, carrying sample barcodes and UMIs, came from 5'RACE with constant-segment primers. MiXCR, run by TCRdb on the 5' RACE reads, gives a single entry per CDR3 protein. Of 150,000 or so distinct CDR3 sequences detected, around 13% appear once; the ten largest clones hold less than 15%. The receptor's source is an adult woman who had mild COVID-19 (a few samples of this study predate the infection). Cell type and time point are not known. The chain carries TRBV27 and TRBJ1-1; D is unclear. Material for sequencing was PBMCs or a T cell subset sorted from them (not recorded which). CDR3 nucleotides: TGTGCCAGCAGGACCACATGGGACACTGAAGCTTTCTTT. It codes for CASRTTWDTEAFF.